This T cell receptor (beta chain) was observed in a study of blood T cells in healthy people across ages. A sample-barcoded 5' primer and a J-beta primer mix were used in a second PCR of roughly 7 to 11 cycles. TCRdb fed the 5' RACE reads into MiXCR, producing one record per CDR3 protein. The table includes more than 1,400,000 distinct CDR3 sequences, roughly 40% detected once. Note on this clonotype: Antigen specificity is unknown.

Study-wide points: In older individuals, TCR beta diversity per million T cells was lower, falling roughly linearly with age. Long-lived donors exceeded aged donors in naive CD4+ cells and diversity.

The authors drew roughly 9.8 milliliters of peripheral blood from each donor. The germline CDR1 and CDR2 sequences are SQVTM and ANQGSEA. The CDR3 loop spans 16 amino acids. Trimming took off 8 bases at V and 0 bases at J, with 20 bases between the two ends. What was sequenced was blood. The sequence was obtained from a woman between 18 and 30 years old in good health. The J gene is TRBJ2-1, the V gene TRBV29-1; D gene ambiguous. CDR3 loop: CSPVDWAGSSYNEQFF. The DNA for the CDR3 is TGCAGCCCAGTGGATTGGGCCGGCAGCTCCTACAATGAGCAGTTCTTC.